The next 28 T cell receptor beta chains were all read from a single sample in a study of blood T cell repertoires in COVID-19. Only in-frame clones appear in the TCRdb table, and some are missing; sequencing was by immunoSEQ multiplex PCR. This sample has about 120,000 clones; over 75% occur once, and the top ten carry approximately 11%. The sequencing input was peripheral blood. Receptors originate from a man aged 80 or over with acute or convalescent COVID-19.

The DNA of the CDR3 is TGTGCCAGCAGCCAAGCCCGGGGCTATGGCTACACCTTC. It codes for CASSQARGYGYTF. This chain connects TRBV3-1 (or the pseudogene TRBV3-2) to TRBJ1-2; D is unclear. The germline V gene encodes CDR1 LGHDT and CDR2 YNNKEL (reference sequence). Trimming took off 1 base at V and 4 bases at J, with 7 bases between the two ends. The CDR3 consists of 13 residues.

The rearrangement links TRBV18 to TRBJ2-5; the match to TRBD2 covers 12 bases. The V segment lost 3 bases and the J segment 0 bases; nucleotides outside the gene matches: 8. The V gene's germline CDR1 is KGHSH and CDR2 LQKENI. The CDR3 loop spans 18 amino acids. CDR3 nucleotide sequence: TGTGCCAGCTCACCGCCCCGGACTAGCGGGGTCTACCAAGAGACCCAGTACTTC. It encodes CASSPPRTSGVYQETQYF.

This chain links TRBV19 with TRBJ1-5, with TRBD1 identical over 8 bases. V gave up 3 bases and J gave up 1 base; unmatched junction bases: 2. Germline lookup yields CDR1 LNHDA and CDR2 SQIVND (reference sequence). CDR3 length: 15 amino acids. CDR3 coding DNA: TGTGCCAGTAGTATGCGACAGGGGAGCAATCAGCCCCAGCATTTT. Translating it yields CASSMRQGSNQPQHF.

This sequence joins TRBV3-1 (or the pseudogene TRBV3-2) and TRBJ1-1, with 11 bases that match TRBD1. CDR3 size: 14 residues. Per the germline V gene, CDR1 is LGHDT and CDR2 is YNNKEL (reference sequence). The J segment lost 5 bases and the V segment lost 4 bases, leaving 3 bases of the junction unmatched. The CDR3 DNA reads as TGTGCCAGCAGCCGGACAGGGGGCCTGACTGAAGCTTTCTTT. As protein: CASSRTGGLTEAFF.

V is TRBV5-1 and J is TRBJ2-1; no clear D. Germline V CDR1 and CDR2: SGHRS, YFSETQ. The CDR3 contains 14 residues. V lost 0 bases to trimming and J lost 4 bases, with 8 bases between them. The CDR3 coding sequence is TGCGCCAGCAGCTTGGTCGAGCGATACAATGAGCAGTTCTTC. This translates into CASSLVERYNEQFF. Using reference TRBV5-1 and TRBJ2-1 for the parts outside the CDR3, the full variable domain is KAGVTQTPRYLIKTRGQQVTLSCSPISGHRSVSWYQQTPGQGLQFLFEYFSETQRNKGNFPGRFSGRQFSNSRSEMNVSTLELGDSALYLCASSLVERYNEQFFGPGTRLTVL.

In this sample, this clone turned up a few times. The CDR3 DNA reads TGTGCCAGCAGTTACTCGACAGGGGGCGACTATGGCTACACCTTC. This encodes CASSYSTGGDYGYTF. The rearrangement links TRBV6-5 to TRBJ1-2, with TRBD1 matching 10 bases. With 0 bases clipped from V and 3 bases from J, the junction kept 1 base outside the gene matches. Germline V gene data show CDR1 as MNHEY and CDR2 as SVGAGI. This CDR3 spans 15 amino acids.

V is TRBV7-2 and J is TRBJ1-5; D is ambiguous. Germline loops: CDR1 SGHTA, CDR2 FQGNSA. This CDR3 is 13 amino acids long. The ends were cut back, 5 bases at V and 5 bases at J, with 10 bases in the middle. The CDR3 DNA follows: TGTGCCAGCAGCCCACGGGTATATCAGCCCCAGCATTTT. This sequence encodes CASSPRVYQPQHF.

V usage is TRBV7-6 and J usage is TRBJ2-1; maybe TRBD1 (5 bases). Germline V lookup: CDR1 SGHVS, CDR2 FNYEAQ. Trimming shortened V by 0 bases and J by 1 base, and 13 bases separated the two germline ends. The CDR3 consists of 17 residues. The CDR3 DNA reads TGTGCCAGCAGCTTAGCGCAAGGGGCGAGTTCCTACAATGAGCAGTTCTTC. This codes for CASSLAQGASSYNEQFF.

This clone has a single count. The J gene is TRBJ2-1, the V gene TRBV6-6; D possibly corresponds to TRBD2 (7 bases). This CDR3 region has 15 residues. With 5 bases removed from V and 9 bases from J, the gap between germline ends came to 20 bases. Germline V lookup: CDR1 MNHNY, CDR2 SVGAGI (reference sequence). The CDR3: CASSRGYTSEGEQFF. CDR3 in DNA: TGTGCCAGCAGTAGGGGGTATACTAGCGAAGGTGAGCAGTTCTTC.

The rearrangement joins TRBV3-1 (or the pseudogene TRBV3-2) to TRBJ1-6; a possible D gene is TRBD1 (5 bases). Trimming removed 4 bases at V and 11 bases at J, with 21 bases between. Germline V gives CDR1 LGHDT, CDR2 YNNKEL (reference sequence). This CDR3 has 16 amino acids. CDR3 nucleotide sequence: TGTGCCAGCAGCCCCCCGTTAGGGACTATAGGAACACCCCTCCACTTT. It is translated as CASSPPLGTIGTPLHF.

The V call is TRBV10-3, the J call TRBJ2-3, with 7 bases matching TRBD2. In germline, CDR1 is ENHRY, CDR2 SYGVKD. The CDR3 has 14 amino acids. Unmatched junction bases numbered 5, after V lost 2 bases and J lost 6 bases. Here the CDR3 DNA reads TGTGCCATCAGTGAGGGGGGGGTAGGTGATACGCAGTATTTT. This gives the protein CAISEGGVGDTQYF.

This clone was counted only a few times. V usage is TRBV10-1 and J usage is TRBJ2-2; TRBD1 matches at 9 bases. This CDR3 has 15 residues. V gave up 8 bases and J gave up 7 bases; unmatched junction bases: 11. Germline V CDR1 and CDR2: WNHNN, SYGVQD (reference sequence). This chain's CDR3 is CASGLGQGSGGELFF. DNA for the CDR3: TGCGCCAGCGGACTCGGACAGGGGTCGGGCGGGGAGCTGTTTTTT.

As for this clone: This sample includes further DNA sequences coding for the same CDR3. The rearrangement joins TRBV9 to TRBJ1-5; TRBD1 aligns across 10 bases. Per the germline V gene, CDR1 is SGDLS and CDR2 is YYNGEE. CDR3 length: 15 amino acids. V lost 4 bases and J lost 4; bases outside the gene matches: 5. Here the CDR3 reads CASSPGQGGNQPQHF. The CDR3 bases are TGTGCCAGCAGCCCAGGACAGGGGGGAAATCAGCCCCAGCATTTT.

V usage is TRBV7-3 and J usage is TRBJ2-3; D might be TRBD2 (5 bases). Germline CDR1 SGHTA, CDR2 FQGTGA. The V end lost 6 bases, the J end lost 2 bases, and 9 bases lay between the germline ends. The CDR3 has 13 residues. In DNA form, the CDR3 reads TGTGCCAGCAGGGACTCACCCACAGATACGCAGTATTTT. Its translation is CASRDSPTDTQYF.

The CDR3 nucleotides read TGTGCCACCAGTGCGGGATTTGGAAACACCATATATTTT. Its translation: CATSAGFGNTIYF. The chain employs TRBV24-1 and TRBJ1-3; D not certain. This CDR3 contains 13 residues. Germline V gene sequence: CDR1 KGHDR, CDR2 SFDVKD. Trimming cost V 5 bases and J 3 bases, with 7 bases left between them.

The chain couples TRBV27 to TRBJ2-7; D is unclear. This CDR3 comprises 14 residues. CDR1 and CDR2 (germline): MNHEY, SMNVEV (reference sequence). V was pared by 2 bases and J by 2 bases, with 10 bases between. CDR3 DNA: TGTGCCAGCAGTTTAAAAGAGGTGGCCTACGAGCAGTACTTC. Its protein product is CASSLKEVAYEQYF.

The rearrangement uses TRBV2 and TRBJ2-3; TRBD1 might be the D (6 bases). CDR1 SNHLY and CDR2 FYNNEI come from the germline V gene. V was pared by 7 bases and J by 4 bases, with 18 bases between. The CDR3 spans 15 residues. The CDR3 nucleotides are TGTGCCAGCACGGAGACAGGCGTAGTGGCAGATACGCAGTATTTT. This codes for CASTETGVVADTQYF.

CDR3 region: CASSRRLDSGTSGTYNEQFF. For the CDR3, the DNA is TGCGCCAGCAGCCGTCGTCTCGACTCCGGGACTAGCGGGACTTACAATGAGCAGTTCTTC. The rearrangement links TRBV4-3 to TRBJ2-1; TRBD2 matches at 13 bases. CDR3 length: 20 amino acids. Looked up from germline, CDR1 is LGHNA and CDR2 is YSLEER. V was clipped by 4 bases and J by 4 bases; unmatched bases: 16.

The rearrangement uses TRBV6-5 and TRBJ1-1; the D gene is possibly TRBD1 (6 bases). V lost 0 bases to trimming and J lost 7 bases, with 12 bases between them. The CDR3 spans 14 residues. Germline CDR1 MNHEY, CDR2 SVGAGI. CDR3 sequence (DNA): TGTGCCAGCAGTTACTCGACGGCAGGGGTTGAAGCTTTCTTT. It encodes CASSYSTAGVEAFF.

The CDR3: CASRSDYRVGGELFF. The CDR3 DNA is TGTGCCAGCAGGAGCGACTATCGAGTCGGCGGGGAGCTGTTTTTT. The V gene is TRBV3-1 (or the pseudogene TRBV3-2), the J gene TRBJ2-2, with TRBD2 as a possible D gene (5 bases). The CDR3 length is 15 residues. The germline CDR1 and CDR2 sequences are LGHDT and YNNKEL (reference sequence). V was clipped by 6 bases and J by 7 bases, with 18 bases between them.

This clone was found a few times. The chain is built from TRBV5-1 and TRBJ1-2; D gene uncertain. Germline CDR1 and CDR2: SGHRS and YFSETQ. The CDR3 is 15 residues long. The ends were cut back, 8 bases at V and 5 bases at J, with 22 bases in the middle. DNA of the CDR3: TGCGCCAGACCCGGACTCCACACCCTTAGATATGGCTACACCTTC. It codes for CARPGLHTLRYGYTF.

CDR3 nucleotide sequence: TGTGCCATCAGCGAACAGGGGGCCCCCTATGGCTACACCTTC. Its protein is CAISEQGAPYGYTF. This chain joins TRBV10-3 and TRBJ1-2; 9 bases line up with TRBD1. The CDR3 totals 14 residues. CDR1 ENHRY and CDR2 SYGVKD come from the germline V gene. Trimming removed 6 bases from V and 4 bases from J; junction bases left unmatched: 6.

CDR3 sequence: CASSPNSGRGGYGYTF. CDR3 bases: TGTGCCAGCAGCCCGAATTCAGGCAGGGGTGGGTATGGCTACACCTTC. The chain joins TRBV5-6 to TRBJ1-2, with D possibly being TRBD1 (6 bases). The CDR3 consists of 16 residues. In germline, CDR1 is SGHDT, CDR2 YYEEEE. With 4 bases removed from V and 5 bases from J, the gap between germline ends came to 21 bases.

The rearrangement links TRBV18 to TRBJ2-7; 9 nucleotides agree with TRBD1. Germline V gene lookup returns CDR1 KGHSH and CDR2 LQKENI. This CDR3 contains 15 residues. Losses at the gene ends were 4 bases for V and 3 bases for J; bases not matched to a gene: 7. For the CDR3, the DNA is TGTGCCAGCTCACGTACGTCGACAGGGGGCTACGAGCAGTACTTC. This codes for CASSRTSTGGYEQYF.

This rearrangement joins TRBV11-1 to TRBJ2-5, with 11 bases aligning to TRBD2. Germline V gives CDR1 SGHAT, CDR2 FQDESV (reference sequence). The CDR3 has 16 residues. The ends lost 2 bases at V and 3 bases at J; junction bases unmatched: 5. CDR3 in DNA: TGTGCCAGCAGCTTAAGGCTTAGCGGGAGGGAAGAGACCCAGTACTTC. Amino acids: CASSLRLSGREETQYF. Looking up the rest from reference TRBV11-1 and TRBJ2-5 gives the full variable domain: EAEVAQSPRYKITEKSQAVAFWCDPISGHATLYWYRQILGQGPELLVQFQDESVVDDSQLPKDRFSAERLKGVDSTLKIQPAELGDSAMYLCASSLRLSGREETQYFGPGTRLLVL.

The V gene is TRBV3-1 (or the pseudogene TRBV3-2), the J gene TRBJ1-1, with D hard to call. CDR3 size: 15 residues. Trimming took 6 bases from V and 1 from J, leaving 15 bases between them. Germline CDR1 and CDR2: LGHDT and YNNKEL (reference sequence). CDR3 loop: CASRYRVGGNTEAFF. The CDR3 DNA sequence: TGTGCCAGCAGGTATAGGGTGGGAGGGAACACTGAAGCTTTCTTT.

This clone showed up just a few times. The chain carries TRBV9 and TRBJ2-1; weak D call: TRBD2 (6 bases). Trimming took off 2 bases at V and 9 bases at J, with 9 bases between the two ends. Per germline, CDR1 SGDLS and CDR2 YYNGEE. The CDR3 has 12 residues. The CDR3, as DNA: TGTGCCAGCAGCGTTCGGAGGGGTGAGCAGTTCTTC. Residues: CASSVRRGEQFF.

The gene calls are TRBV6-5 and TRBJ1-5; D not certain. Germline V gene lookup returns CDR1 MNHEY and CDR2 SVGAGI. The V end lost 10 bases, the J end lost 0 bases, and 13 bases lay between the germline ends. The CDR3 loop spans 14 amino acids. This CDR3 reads CATSQLDSNQPQHF. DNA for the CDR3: TGTGCCACTTCACAGCTTGATAGCAATCAGCCCCAGCATTTT.